This T cell receptor (beta chain) was recovered during a study of T cells in Graves' hyperthyroidism and ophthalmopathy. A few counts support this clonotype. Germline V gene sequence: CDR1 ENHRY, CDR2 SYGVKD. The CDR3 runs to 16 residues. The V segment lost 2 bases and the J segment 7 bases; nucleotides outside the gene matches: 8. TCR beta CDR3 sequences were amplified from RNA transcripts. The TCR CDR3 first-round RT-PCR relied on the HTBI primer set. A single record per CDR3 protein comes from TCRdb applying MiXCR to the multiplex PCR reads. This table has about 400,000 distinct CDR3 sequences, 15% to 19% appearing once.

The rearrangement links TRBV10-3 to TRBJ2-1; TRBD1 matches at 10 bases. Input material: blood. The receptor was derived from a woman aged 18-35 years with Graves' hyperthyroidism. The CDR3: CAISEGGTGALNEQFF. The CDR3, as DNA: TGTGCCATCAGTGAGGGAGGGACAGGGGCCTTGAATGAGCAGTTCTTC.